Listed here is a single T cell receptor beta chain. Its target is unknown. The source of the sample is a study of identifying expanded T cells in peripheral blood. Whole-study findings and limits: Approximately 2-week clone count variance significantly increased as total template count grew. Roughly 1.1 clones differed between technical replicates, versus about 15 and 19 over time.

The data were produced by immunoSEQ multiplex PCR, yet TCRdb's version contains in-frame clones alone and is incomplete. The repertoire holds 100,000 to 150,000 clones, with approximately 84% as singletons. No infections or other immune events were documented during collection. The material sequenced was blood. The sequence was collected from a person between 18 and 69 years old in good health.

The CDR3 region has the DNA TGCGCCAGCAGCCAAGAGGCCAGCCACCGTGGCTATGGCTACACCTTC. Amino acid sequence: CASSQEASHRGYGYTF. The rearrangement links TRBV4-3 to TRBJ1-2; D uncertain. This CDR3 has 16 amino acids. The germline V gene has CDR1 LGHNA and CDR2 YSLEER. V was trimmed by 0 bases and J by 4 bases, leaving 15 bases between them.